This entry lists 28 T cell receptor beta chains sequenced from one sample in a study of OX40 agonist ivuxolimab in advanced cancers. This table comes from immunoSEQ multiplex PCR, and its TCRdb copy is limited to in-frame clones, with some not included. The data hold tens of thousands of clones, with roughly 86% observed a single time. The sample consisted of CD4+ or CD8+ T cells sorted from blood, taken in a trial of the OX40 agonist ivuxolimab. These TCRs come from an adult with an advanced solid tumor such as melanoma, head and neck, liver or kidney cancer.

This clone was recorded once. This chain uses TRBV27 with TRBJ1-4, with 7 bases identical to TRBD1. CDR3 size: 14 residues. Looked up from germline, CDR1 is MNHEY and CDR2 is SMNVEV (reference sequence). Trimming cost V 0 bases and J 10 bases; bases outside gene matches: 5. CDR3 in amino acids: CASSLSGQHGKLFF. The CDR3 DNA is TGTGCCAGCAGTTTATCGGGACAGCACGGAAAACTGTTTTTT.

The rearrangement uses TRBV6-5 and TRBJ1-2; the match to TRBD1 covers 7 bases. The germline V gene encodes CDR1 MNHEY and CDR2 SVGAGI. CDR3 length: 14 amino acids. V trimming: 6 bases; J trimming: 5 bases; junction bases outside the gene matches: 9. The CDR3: CASSPGTAFYGYTF. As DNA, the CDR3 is TGTGCCAGCAGCCCCGGGACAGCCTTTTATGGCTACACCTTC.

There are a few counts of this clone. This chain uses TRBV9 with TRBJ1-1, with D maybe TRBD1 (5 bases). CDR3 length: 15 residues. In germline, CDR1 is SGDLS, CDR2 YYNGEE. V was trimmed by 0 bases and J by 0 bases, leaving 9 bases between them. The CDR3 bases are TGTGCCAGCAGCGTAGGTGGGGGGATGAACACTGAAGCTTTCTTT. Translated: CASSVGGGMNTEAFF.

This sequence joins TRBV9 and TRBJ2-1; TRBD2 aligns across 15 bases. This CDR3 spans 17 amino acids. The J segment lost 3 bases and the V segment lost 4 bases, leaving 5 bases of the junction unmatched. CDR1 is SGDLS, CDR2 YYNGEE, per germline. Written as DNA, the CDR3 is TGTGCCAGCAGCCGGACTAGCGGGAGGGCCAACTACAATGAGCAGTTCTTC. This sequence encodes CASSRTSGRANYNEQFF.

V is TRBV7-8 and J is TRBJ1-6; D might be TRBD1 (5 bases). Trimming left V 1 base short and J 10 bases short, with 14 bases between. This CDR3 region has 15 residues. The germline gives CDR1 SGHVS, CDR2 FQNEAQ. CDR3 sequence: CASSLGGQGSSPLHF. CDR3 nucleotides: TGTGCCAGCAGCTTAGGTGGCCAGGGATCCTCACCCCTCCACTTT.

The CDR3 here is CASSHPSEGLYGYTF. CDR3 in DNA: TGCGCCAGCAGCCATCCCTCCGAGGGGCTCTATGGCTACACCTTC. This sequence joins TRBV4-1 and TRBJ1-2; D perhaps matches TRBD1 (5 bases). CDR1 MGHRA and CDR2 YSYEKL come from the germline V gene. V was trimmed by 3 bases and J by 4 bases, leaving 15 bases between them. CDR3 length: 15 amino acids.

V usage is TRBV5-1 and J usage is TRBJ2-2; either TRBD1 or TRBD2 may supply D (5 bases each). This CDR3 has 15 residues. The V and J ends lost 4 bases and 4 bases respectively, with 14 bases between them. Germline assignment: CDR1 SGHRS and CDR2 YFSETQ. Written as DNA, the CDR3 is TGCGCCAGCAGCGGGGCAACAGGAGGCACCGGGGAGCTGTTTTTT. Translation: CASSGATGGTGELFF.

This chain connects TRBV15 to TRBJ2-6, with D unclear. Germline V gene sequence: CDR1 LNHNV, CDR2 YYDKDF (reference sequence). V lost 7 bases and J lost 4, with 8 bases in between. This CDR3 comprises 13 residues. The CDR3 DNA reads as TGTGCCACCAAAGCCGGGGGGGCCAACGTCCTGACTTTC. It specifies CATKAGGANVLTF.

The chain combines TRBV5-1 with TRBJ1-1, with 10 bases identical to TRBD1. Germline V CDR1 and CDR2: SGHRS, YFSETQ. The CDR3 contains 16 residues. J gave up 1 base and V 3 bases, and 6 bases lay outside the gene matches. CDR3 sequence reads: CASSSGTGVRNTEAFF. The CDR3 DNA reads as TGCGCCAGCAGCTCCGGGACAGGGGTCAGGAACACTGAAGCTTTCTTT.

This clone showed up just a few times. The DNA for the CDR3 is TGTGCCACCAGCAGAGTCAATTCACCCCTCCACTTT. This sequence encodes CATSRVNSPLHF. The chain employs TRBV15 and TRBJ1-6, with unresolved D. The CDR3 contains 12 residues. Germline assignment: CDR1 LNHNV and CDR2 YYDKDF (reference sequence). V lost 1 base and J 7 bases, leaving 2 bases between the germline ends.

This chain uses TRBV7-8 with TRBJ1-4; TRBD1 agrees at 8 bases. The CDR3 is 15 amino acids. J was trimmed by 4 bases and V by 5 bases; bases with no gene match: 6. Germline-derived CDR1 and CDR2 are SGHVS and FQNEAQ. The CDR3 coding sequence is TGTGCCAGCAGCCTCAGGGGGCCGGTTAATGAAAAACTGTTTTTT. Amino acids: CASSLRGPVNEKLFF.

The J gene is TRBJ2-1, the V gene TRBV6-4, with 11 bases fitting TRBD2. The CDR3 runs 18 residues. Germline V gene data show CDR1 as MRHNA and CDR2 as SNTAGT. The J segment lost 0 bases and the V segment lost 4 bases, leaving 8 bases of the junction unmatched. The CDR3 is CASSAASGGISSYNEQFF. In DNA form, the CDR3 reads TGTGCCAGCAGTGCGGCTAGCGGGGGGATAAGCTCCTACAATGAGCAGTTCTTC.

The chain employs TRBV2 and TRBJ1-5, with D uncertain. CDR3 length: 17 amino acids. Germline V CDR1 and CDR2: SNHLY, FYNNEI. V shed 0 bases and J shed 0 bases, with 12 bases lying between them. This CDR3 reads CASSEAHTAYSNQPQHF. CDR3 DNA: TGTGCCAGCAGTGAAGCGCACACGGCTTATAGCAATCAGCCCCAGCATTTT. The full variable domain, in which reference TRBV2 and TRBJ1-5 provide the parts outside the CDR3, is EPEVTQTPSHQVTQMGQEVILRCVPISNHLYFYWYRQILGQKVEFLVSFYNNEISEKSEIFDDQFSVERPDGSNFTLKIRSTKLEDSAMYFCASSEAHTAYSNQPQHFGDGTRLSIL.

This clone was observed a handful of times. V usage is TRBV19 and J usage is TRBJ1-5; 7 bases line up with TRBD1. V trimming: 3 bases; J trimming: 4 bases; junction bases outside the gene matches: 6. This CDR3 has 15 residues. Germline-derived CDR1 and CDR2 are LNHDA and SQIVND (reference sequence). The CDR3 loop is CASSIRTGINQPQHF. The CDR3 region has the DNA TGTGCCAGTAGTATTCGGACAGGAATTAATCAGCCCCAGCATTTT.

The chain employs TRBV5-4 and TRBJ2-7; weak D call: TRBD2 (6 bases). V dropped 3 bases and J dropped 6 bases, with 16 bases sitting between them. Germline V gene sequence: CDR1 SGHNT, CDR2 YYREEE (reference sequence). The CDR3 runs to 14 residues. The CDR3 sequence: CASSSGTGGSEQYF. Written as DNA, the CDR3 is TGTGCCAGCAGCTCGGGGACCGGAGGGAGCGAGCAGTACTTC. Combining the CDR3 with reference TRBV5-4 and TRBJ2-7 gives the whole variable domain ETGVTQSPTHLIKTRGQQVTLRCSSQSGHNTVSWYQQALGQGPQFIFQYYREEENGRGNFPPRFSGLQFPNYSSELNVNALELDDSALYLCASSSGTGGSEQYFGPGTRLTVT.

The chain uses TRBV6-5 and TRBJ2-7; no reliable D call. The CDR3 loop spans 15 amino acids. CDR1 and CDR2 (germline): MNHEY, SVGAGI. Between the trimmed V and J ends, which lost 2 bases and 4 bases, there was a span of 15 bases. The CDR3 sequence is CASSYSGVVGYEQYF. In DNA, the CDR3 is TGTGCCAGCAGTTACAGTGGGGTGGTGGGGTACGAGCAGTACTTC.

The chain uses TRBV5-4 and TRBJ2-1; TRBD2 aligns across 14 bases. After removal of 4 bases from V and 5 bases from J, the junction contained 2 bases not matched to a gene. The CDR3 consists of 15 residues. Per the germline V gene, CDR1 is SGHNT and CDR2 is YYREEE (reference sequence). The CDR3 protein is CASSVGLAGDNEQFF. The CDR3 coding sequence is TGTGCCAGCAGCGTGGGACTAGCGGGAGACAATGAGCAGTTCTTC.

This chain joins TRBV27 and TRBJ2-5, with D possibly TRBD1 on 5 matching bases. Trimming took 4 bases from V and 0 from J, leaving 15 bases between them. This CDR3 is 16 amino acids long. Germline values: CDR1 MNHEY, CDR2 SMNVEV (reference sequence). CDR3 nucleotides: TGTGCCAGCAGTTCGTTCGGTCGACAGCACCAAGAGACCCAGTACTTC. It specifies CASSSFGRQHQETQYF.

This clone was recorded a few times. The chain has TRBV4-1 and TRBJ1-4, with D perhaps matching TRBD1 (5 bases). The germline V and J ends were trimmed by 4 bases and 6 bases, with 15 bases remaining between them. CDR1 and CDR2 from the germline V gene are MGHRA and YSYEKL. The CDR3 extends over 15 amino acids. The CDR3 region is CASSRGGSNYEKLFF. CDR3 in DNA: TGCGCCAGCAGCCGGGGGGGGTCAAATTATGAAAAACTGTTTTTT.

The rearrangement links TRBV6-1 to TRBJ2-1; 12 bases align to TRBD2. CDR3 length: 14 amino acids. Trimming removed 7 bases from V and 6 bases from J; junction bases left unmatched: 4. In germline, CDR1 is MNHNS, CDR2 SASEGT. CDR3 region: CASTLGLAGNEQFF. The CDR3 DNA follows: TGTGCCAGCACGCTGGGACTAGCGGGCAATGAGCAGTTCTTC.

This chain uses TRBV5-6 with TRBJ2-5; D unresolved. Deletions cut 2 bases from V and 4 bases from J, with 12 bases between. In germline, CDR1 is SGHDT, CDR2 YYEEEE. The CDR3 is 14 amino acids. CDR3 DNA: TGTGCCAGCAGCTTTTATATGGTTGGAGAGACCCAGTACTTC. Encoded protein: CASSFYMVGETQYF.

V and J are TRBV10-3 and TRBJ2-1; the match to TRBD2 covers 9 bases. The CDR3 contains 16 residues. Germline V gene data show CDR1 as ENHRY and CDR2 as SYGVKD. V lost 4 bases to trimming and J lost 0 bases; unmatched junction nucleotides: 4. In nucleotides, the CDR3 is TGTGCCATCAGTGGGGGACTAGCTAGCTCCTACAATGAGCAGTTCTTC. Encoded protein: CAISGGLASSYNEQFF.

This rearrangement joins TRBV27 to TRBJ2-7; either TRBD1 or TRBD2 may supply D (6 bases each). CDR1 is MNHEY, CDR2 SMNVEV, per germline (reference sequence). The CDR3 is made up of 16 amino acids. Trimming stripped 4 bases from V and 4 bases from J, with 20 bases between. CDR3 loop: CASSSAPFRGRYEQYF. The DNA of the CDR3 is TGTGCCAGCAGTTCCGCCCCTTTCCGGGGGCGGTACGAGCAGTACTTC.

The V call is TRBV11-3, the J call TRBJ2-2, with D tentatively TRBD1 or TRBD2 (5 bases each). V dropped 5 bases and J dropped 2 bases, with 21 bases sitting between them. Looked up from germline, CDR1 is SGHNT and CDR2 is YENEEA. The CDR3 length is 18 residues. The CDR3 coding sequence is TGTGCCAGCAGCGTCAGTGGGACGGGGAGTATTAACACCGGGGAGCTGTTTTTT. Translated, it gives CASSVSGTGSINTGELFF. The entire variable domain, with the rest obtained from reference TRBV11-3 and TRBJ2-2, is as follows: EAGVVQSPRYKIIEKKQPVAFWCNPISGHNTLYWYLQNLGQGPELLIRYENEEAVDDSQLPKDRFSAERLKGVDSTLKIQPAELGDSAVYLCASSVSGTGSINTGELFFGEGSRLTVL.

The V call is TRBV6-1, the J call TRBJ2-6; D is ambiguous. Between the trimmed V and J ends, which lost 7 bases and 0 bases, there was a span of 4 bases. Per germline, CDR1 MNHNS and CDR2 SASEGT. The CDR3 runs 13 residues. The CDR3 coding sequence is TGTGCCAGCACGGACTCTGGGGCCAACGTCCTGACTTTC. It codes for CASTDSGANVLTF.

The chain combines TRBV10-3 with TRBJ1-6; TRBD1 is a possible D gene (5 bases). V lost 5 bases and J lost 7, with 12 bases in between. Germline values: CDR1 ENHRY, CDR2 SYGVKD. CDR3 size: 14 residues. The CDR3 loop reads CAISTDRQNSPLHF. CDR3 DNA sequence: TGTGCCATCAGTACCGACAGACAGAATTCACCCCTCCACTTT.

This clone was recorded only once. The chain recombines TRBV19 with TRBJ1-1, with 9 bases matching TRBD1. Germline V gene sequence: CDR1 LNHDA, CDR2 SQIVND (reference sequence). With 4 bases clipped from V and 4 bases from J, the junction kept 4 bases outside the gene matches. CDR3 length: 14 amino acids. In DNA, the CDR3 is TGTGCCAGTAGTAGGGACAGGGTACCCACTGAAGCTTTCTTT. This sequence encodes CASSRDRVPTEAFF.

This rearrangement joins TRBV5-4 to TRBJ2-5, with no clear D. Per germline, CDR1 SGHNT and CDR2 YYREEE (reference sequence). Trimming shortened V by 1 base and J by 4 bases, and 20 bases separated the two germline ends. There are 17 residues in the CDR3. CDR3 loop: CASSLFSGIRGGETQYF. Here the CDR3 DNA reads TGTGCCAGCAGCTTGTTTTCCGGCATACGAGGCGGAGAGACCCAGTACTTC.